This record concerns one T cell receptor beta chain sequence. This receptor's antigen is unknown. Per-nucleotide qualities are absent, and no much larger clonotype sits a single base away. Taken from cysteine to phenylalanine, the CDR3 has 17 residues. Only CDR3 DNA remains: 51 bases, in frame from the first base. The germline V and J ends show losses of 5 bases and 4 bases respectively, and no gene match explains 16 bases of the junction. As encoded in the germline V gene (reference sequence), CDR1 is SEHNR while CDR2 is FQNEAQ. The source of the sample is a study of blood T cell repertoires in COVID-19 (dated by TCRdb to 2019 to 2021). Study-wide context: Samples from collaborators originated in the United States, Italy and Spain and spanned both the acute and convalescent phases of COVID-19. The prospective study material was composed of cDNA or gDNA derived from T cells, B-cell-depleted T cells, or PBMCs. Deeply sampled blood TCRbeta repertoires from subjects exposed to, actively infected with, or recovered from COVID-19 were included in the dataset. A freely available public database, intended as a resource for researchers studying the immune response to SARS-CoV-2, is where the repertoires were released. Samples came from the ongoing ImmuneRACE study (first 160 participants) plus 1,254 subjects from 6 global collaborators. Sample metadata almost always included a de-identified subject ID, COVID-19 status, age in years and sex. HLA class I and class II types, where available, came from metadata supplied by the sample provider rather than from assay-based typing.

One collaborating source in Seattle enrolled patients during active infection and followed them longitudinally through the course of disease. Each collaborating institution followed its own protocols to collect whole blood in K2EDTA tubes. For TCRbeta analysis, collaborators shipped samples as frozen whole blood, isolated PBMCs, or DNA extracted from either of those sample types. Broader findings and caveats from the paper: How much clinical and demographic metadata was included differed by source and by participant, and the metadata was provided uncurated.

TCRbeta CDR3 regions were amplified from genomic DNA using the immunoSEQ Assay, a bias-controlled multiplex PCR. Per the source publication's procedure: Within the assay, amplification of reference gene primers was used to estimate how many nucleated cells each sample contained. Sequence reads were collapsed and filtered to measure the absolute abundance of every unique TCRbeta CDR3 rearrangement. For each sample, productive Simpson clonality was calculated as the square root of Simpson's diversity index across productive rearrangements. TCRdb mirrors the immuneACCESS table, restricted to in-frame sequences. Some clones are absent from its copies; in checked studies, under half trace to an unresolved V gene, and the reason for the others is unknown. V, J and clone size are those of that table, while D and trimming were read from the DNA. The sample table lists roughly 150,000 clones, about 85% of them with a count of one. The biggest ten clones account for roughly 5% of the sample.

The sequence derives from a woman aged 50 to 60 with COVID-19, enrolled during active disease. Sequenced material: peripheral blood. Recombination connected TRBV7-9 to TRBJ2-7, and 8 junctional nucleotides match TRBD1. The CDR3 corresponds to CASSPKTIDRGPYEQYF. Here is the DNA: TGTGCCAGCAGCCCGAAAACAATCGACAGGGGCCCTTACGAGCAGTACTTC.